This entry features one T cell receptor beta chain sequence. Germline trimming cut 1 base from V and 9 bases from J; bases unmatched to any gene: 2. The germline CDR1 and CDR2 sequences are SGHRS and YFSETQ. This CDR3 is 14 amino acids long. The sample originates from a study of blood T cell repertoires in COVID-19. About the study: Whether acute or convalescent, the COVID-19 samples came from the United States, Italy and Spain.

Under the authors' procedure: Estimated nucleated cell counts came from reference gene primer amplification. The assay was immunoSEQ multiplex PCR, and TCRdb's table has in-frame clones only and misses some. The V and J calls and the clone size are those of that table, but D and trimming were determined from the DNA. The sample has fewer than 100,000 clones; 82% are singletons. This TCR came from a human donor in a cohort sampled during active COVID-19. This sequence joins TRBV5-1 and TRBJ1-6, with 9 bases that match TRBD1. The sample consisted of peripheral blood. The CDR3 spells CASSLTGGRSPLHF. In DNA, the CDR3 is TGCGCCAGCAGCTTGACAGGGGGCCGTTCACCCCTCCACTTT.